These T cell receptor beta chains were read from a single sample in a study of CD8+CD57+ T cells in acquired aplastic anemia. TCRdb passed the reads through MiXCR, listing each CDR3 protein once. The sample yields 300,000 or so distinct CDR3 sequences, approximately 55% seen once. The specimen sequenced was sorted CD4+, CD8+, or CD8+CD57+ T cells (not recorded which) from PBMCs. All receptors come from a human donor with severe aplastic anemia or a healthy control (not recorded which). Both conserved end residues are part of each CDR3. Fields, in order: CDR3 length, J gene, D gene, V gene, clone size, CDR3 DNA, CDR3 protein. The D gene is left open where the match is weak. Some rows have no size entry. The others give once, few or many, or a class for an expanded clone.

len: 16; j_gene: TRBJ2-7; d_gene: .; v_gene: TRBV5-1; abundance: .; CDR3nt: TGCGCCAGCAGCTTGGACGTGGGGGGCACACCCTACGAGCAGTACTTC; CDR3aa: CASSLDVGGTPYEQYF
len: 15; j_gene: TRBJ2-5; d_gene: .; v_gene: TRBV2; abundance: once; CDR3nt: TGTGCCAGCACCCCGAACCGTGGGCCCGAGGAGACCCAGTACTTC; CDR3aa: CASTPNRGPEETQYF
len: 14; j_gene: TRBJ2-3; d_gene: .; v_gene: TRBV20-1; abundance: few; CDR3nt: TGCAGTGCCCCATCCGGGATGGGCTTCGGTACGCAGTATTTT; CDR3aa: CSAPSGMGFGTQYF
len: 14; j_gene: TRBJ1-2; d_gene: .; v_gene: TRBV24-1; abundance: .; CDR3nt: TGTGCCACCAGTGATGCAGGGGTAGGCTATGGCTACACCTTC; CDR3aa: CATSDAGVGYGYTF
len: 13; j_gene: TRBJ1-6; d_gene: .; v_gene: TRBV6-5; abundance: many; CDR3nt: TGTGCCAGCAGTTACACTCCCCGGGGAGCCCTCCACTTT; CDR3aa: CASSYTPRGALHF
len: 13; j_gene: TRBJ2-7; d_gene: TRBD2; v_gene: TRBV2; abundance: .; CDR3nt: TGTGCCACCTCAGAAGGGACTAGCGGGAGACGGTACTTC; CDR3aa: CATSEGTSGRRYF
len: 13; j_gene: TRBJ2-7; d_gene: TRBD1; v_gene: TRBV2; abundance: once; CDR3nt: TGTGCCAGCACCCGGACAGGTGACTACGAGCAGTACTTC; CDR3aa: CASTRTGDYEQYF
len: 14; j_gene: TRBJ2-7; d_gene: TRBD2; v_gene: TRBV7-8; abundance: .; CDR3nt: TGTGCCAGCAGCTTCGTAGCGGGAGGGAGCGAGCAGTACTTC; CDR3aa: CASSFVAGGSEQYF
len: 16; j_gene: TRBJ2-7; d_gene: TRBD2; v_gene: TRBV14; abundance: .; CDR3nt: TGTGCCAGCAGCCAGGTACTAGCGGGGCGTACCTACGAGCAGTACTTC; CDR3aa: CASSQVLAGRTYEQYF
len: 13; j_gene: TRBJ2-3; d_gene: TRBD2; v_gene: TRBV7-2; abundance: .; CDR3nt: TGTGCCAGCAGCTTAGGAGGACTAGCTAAGCAGTATTTT; CDR3aa: CASSLGGLAKQYF
len: 14; j_gene: TRBJ1-2; d_gene: TRBD1; v_gene: TRBV12-3/TRBV12-4; abundance: many; CDR3nt: TGTGCCAGCAGCGCACAGGGGGCTGCTTATGGCTACACCTTC; CDR3aa: CASSAQGAAYGYTF
len: 15; j_gene: TRBJ2-2; d_gene: .; v_gene: TRBV5-1; abundance: .; CDR3nt: TGCGCCAGCAAGACAGTAGGGGCCCTCCCCGGGGAGCTGTTTTTT; CDR3aa: CASKTVGALPGELFF
len: 15; j_gene: TRBJ1-1; d_gene: .; v_gene: TRBV12-3/TRBV12-4; abundance: .; CDR3nt: TGTGCCAGCAGCTTGGAAGGGGGATCGGGCACTGAAGCTTTCTTT; CDR3aa: CASSLEGGSGTEAFF
len: 13; j_gene: TRBJ1-2; d_gene: .; v_gene: TRBV6-5; abundance: many; CDR3nt: TGTGCCAGCAGGGGGGTGTCTCCCTATGGCTACACCTTC; CDR3aa: CASRGVSPYGYTF
len: 15; j_gene: TRBJ1-1; d_gene: .; v_gene: TRBV12-3/TRBV12-4; abundance: .; CDR3nt: TGTGCCAGCAGCCCCCAGGGTGTAGGAAACACTGAAGCTTTCTTT; CDR3aa: CASSPQGVGNTEAFF
len: 13; j_gene: TRBJ1-5; d_gene: .; v_gene: TRBV24-1; abundance: .; CDR3nt: TGTGCCACCAGGCAGGACGATGCTCAGCCCCAGCATTTT; CDR3aa: CATRQDDAQPQHF
len: 14; j_gene: TRBJ2-7; d_gene: .; v_gene: TRBV7-9; abundance: many; CDR3nt: TGTGCCAGCAGCCCCCCTGGTGGGGCCTACGAGCAGTACTTC; CDR3aa: CASSPPGGAYEQYF
len: 14; j_gene: TRBJ1-2; d_gene: .; v_gene: TRBV24-1; abundance: few; CDR3nt: TGTGCCACCAGTGATGCGGGACGGAACTATGGCTACACCTTC; CDR3aa: CATSDAGRNYGYTF
len: 15; j_gene: TRBJ2-7; d_gene: TRBD2; v_gene: TRBV27; abundance: many; CDR3nt: TGTGCCAGCAGCTCTCCTACTAGCGGGGTAAACGAGCAGTACTTC; CDR3aa: CASSSPTSGVNEQYF
len: 14; j_gene: TRBJ2-3; d_gene: .; v_gene: TRBV9; abundance: .; CDR3nt: TGTGCCAGCAGCGTAGAGGGTAGAGCAGATACGCAGTATTTT; CDR3aa: CASSVEGRADTQYF
len: 14; j_gene: TRBJ1-1; d_gene: TRBD1; v_gene: TRBV20-1; abundance: many; CDR3nt: TGCAGTGCTGACAGGGGAGGGGGGAACACTGAAGCTTTCTTT; CDR3aa: CSADRGGGNTEAFF
len: 15; j_gene: TRBJ1-1; d_gene: .; v_gene: TRBV20-1; abundance: .; CDR3nt: TGCAGTGCTAGACCGATGAGCAGGGTCGTCGGTGAAGCTTTCTTT; CDR3aa: CSARPMSRVVGEAFF
len: 13; j_gene: TRBJ2-7; d_gene: .; v_gene: TRBV7-8; abundance: once; CDR3nt: TGTGCCAGCAGCTTAGCCGAGCGATCCGAGCAGTACTTC; CDR3aa: CASSLAERSEQYF
len: 16; j_gene: TRBJ2-2; d_gene: .; v_gene: TRBV5-4; abundance: once; CDR3nt: TGTGCCAGCAGCTTGATGGCGGGTAGAAACACCGGGGAGCTGTTTTTT; CDR3aa: CASSLMAGRNTGELFF
len: 16; j_gene: TRBJ1-5; d_gene: .; v_gene: TRBV20-1; abundance: .; CDR3nt: TGCAGTGCTAGAGACCCCGTTTCGGGGATTCAACAGCCCCAGCATTTT; CDR3aa: CSARDPVSGIQQPQHF
len: 15; j_gene: TRBJ2-7; d_gene: TRBD1; v_gene: TRBV7-8; abundance: .; CDR3nt: TGTGCCAGCAGCCTAAGGGGGCTACGCTCCTATGAGCAGTACTTC; CDR3aa: CASSLRGLRSYEQYF
len: 18; j_gene: TRBJ2-7; d_gene: TRBD1; v_gene: TRBV4-2; abundance: .; CDR3nt: TGTGCCAGCAGCCAAGATGTGCGGGACAGGTGGTTGGTGTACGAGCAGTACTTC; CDR3aa: CASSQDVRDRWLVYEQYF
len: 14; j_gene: TRBJ2-3; d_gene: TRBD2; v_gene: TRBV10-2; abundance: .; CDR3nt: TGCGCCAGCATGGGAGGGCTAACCTCGGATACGCAGTATTTT; CDR3aa: CASMGGLTSDTQYF
len: 14; j_gene: TRBJ2-7; d_gene: .; v_gene: TRBV9; abundance: .; CDR3nt: TGTGCCAGCAGCTCCCGGACGGAGACCTACGAGCAGTACTTC; CDR3aa: CASSSRTETYEQYF
len: 14; j_gene: TRBJ2-5; d_gene: TRBD1; v_gene: TRBV20-1; abundance: few; CDR3nt: TGCAGTGCTTCCCGCGACAGGGGTGTGGAGACCCAGTACTTC; CDR3aa: CSASRDRGVETQYF
len: 16; j_gene: TRBJ1-3; d_gene: .; v_gene: TRBV7-2; abundance: many; CDR3nt: TGTGCCAGCAGCTTAGTTGTCGGGGCGGTGGGAAACACCATATATTTT; CDR3aa: CASSLVVGAVGNTIYF
len: 12; j_gene: TRBJ2-7; d_gene: .; v_gene: TRBV7-9; abundance: few; CDR3nt: TGTGCCAGCAGCCCTCTCACCTACGAGCAGTACTTC; CDR3aa: CASSPLTYEQYF
len: 16; j_gene: TRBJ1-5; d_gene: TRBD1; v_gene: TRBV7-8; abundance: many; CDR3nt: TGTGCCAGCAGCCCAAGGCGGACAGGGAGCAATCAGCCCCAGCATTTT; CDR3aa: CASSPRRTGSNQPQHF
len: 18; j_gene: TRBJ1-5; d_gene: TRBD1; v_gene: TRBV5-1; abundance: .; CDR3nt: TGCGCCAGCAGCCCGGGAACAGGGGGCGCGGGGGTAGAACAGCCCCAGCATTTT; CDR3aa: CASSPGTGGAGVEQPQHF
len: 12; j_gene: TRBJ1-1; d_gene: .; v_gene: TRBV20-1; abundance: .; CDR3nt: TGCAGTGCCCCCAAAGAGAACACTGAAGCTTTCTTT; CDR3aa: CSAPKENTEAFF
len: 14; j_gene: TRBJ2-2; d_gene: TRBD2; v_gene: TRBV2; abundance: .; CDR3nt: TGTGCCAGCGGGGGGGAAAGCAGTACCGGGGAGCTGTTTTTT; CDR3aa: CASGGESSTGELFF
len: 16; j_gene: TRBJ1-3; d_gene: .; v_gene: TRBV10-3; abundance: few; CDR3nt: TGTGCCATCAGTGATCTAGGGATTAGCTCTGGAAACACCATATATTTT; CDR3aa: CAISDLGISSGNTIYF
len: 15; j_gene: TRBJ2-5; d_gene: .; v_gene: TRBV7-6; abundance: .; CDR3nt: TGTGCCAGCAGCTTAGTCCCGGACAGTCAAGAGACCCAGTACTTC; CDR3aa: CASSLVPDSQETQYF
len: 14; j_gene: TRBJ2-1; d_gene: TRBD1; v_gene: TRBV5-1; abundance: .; CDR3nt: TGCGCCAGCAGCCACGGACAGGAGGCAAATGAGCAGTTCTTC; CDR3aa: CASSHGQEANEQFF
len: 14; j_gene: TRBJ2-3; d_gene: .; v_gene: TRBV5-1; abundance: .; CDR3nt: TGCGCCAGCAGCCGGGACACCGGTGCAGATACGCAGTATTTT; CDR3aa: CASSRDTGADTQYF
len: 12; j_gene: TRBJ1-2; d_gene: .; v_gene: TRBV6-1; abundance: once; CDR3nt: TGTGCCATCAATTCGGGGACCTATGTCTACACCTTC; CDR3aa: CAINSGTYVYTF
len: 12; j_gene: TRBJ1-1; d_gene: .; v_gene: TRBV6-5; abundance: .; CDR3nt: TGTGCCAGCGGTTACATGAACACTGAAGCTTTCTTT; CDR3aa: CASGYMNTEAFF
len: 14; j_gene: TRBJ2-5; d_gene: .; v_gene: TRBV7-9; abundance: .; CDR3nt: TGTGCCAGCGCAACACTAGGGAGGAGGGAGACCCAGTACTTC; CDR3aa: CASATLGRRETQYF
len: 14; j_gene: TRBJ2-4; d_gene: .; v_gene: TRBV20-1; abundance: .; CDR3nt: TGCAGTGCTAAGGGGGCGGGGGGAGGGAACATTCAGTACTTC; CDR3aa: CSAKGAGGGNIQYF
len: 15; j_gene: TRBJ2-7; d_gene: TRBD1; v_gene: TRBV20-1; abundance: .; CDR3nt: TGCAGTGCGAAACGGGCAGGGGGCTTTTCCTACGAGCAGTACTTC; CDR3aa: CSAKRAGGFSYEQYF
len: 14; j_gene: TRBJ2-7; d_gene: .; v_gene: TRBV7-9; abundance: .; CDR3nt: TGTGCCAGCAGCCTCCTTGTGGGGGCGTACGAGCAGTACTTC; CDR3aa: CASSLLVGAYEQYF
len: 16; j_gene: TRBJ2-3; d_gene: TRBD1; v_gene: TRBV7-2; abundance: .; CDR3nt: TGTGCCAGCAGCTTGGGGACAGGGGCCATAGCGAATACGCAGTATTTT; CDR3aa: CASSLGTGAIANTQYF
len: 16; j_gene: TRBJ1-4; d_gene: TRBD1; v_gene: TRBV19; abundance: many; CDR3nt: TGTGCCAGTAGTATAGGGTCGAGACAGGGGAATGAAAAACTGTTTTTT; CDR3aa: CASSIGSRQGNEKLFF